Listed below are T cell receptor beta chains from one sample, sequenced in a study of CD8 T cells in Susac syndrome. Each CDR3 protein is one row after TCRdb ran MiXCR on the immunoSEQ multiplex PCR reads. The repertoire includes fewer than 200,000 distinct CDR3 sequences, roughly 92% of them detected once, and 0.1% sits in the top ten. The sample was CD4+ T cells from PBMCs. These receptors came from a human donor in good health. Each CDR3 is given with its conserved first and last residue. Each record gives: D gene, J gene, clone size, V gene, CDR3 protein, CDR3 DNA. D genes are given only for firm matches. Size values are once, few and many counts, or a class for expanded clones, and some rows have none.

d_call: TRBD2
j_call: TRBJ2-7
clone_size: -
v_call: TRBV3-1
cdr3_aa: CASSREIAGGQDEQYF
cdr3_nt: TGTGCCAGCAGCCGGGAAATAGCGGGGGGGCAGGACGAGCAGTACTTC

d_call: -
j_call: TRBJ1-2
clone_size: -
v_call: TRBV28
cdr3_aa: CASGGGANYGYTF
cdr3_nt: TGTGCCAGCGGCGGGGGCGCGAACTATGGCTACACCTTC

d_call: -
j_call: TRBJ1-1
clone_size: -
v_call: TRBV7-2
cdr3_aa: CASSPGGWGALRTEAFF
cdr3_nt: TGTGCCAGCAGCCCCGGTGGTTGGGGGGCGCTTAGAACTGAAGCTTTCTTT

d_call: -
j_call: TRBJ1-2
clone_size: -
v_call: TRBV19
cdr3_aa: CASSPLGQGVGYTF
cdr3_nt: TGTGCCAGTAGTCCGCTGGGGCAGGGAGTTGGCTACACCTTC

d_call: -
j_call: TRBJ1-2
clone_size: -
v_call: TRBV6-1
cdr3_aa: CASSPGSPGGDYGYTF
cdr3_nt: TGTGCCAGCAGTCCCGGGTCCCCTGGTGGGGACTATGGCTACACCTTC

d_call: TRBD2
j_call: TRBJ2-5
clone_size: -
v_call: TRBV7-6
cdr3_aa: CASSLFGRFAGGPGETQYF
cdr3_nt: TGTGCCAGCAGCTTATTTGGTCGGTTTGCGGGGGGGCCCGGAGAGACCCAGTACTTC

d_call: -
j_call: TRBJ1-5
clone_size: once
v_call: TRBV7-9
cdr3_aa: CASSLSTGALNQPQHF
cdr3_nt: TGTGCCAGCAGCTTATCAACCGGGGCATTAAATCAGCCCCAGCATTTT

d_call: -
j_call: TRBJ2-3
clone_size: -
v_call: TRBV6-5
cdr3_aa: CASSYPASRERDTQYF
cdr3_nt: TGTGCCAGCAGTTACCCCGCTAGCCGCGAGAGAGATACGCAGTATTTT

d_call: -
j_call: TRBJ2-3
clone_size: -
v_call: TRBV29-1
cdr3_aa: CSVEAGTDTQYF
cdr3_nt: TGCAGCGTTGAAGCAGGGACAGATACGCAGTATTTT

d_call: -
j_call: TRBJ1-1
clone_size: -
v_call: TRBV19
cdr3_aa: CASSPPPGARTEAFF
cdr3_nt: TGTGCCAGTAGTCCCCCCCCGGGGGCAAGAACTGAAGCTTTCTTT

d_call: TRBD1
j_call: TRBJ1-4
clone_size: -
v_call: TRBV4-2
cdr3_aa: CASSQDLKGPGGRNEKLFF
cdr3_nt: TGTGCCAGCAGCCAAGATCTTAAAGGGCCAGGGGGCCGCAATGAAAAACTGTTTTTT

d_call: TRBD1
j_call: TRBJ2-2
clone_size: -
v_call: TRBV20-1
cdr3_aa: CIGTGASTGELFF
cdr3_nt: TGCATCGGAACAGGGGCTAGTACCGGGGAGCTGTTTTTT

d_call: TRBD2
j_call: TRBJ2-1
clone_size: -
v_call: TRBV5-1
cdr3_aa: CASSLVSGGSSSYNEQFF
cdr3_nt: TGCGCCAGCAGCTTGGTCAGCGGGGGGTCCAGCTCCTACAATGAGCAGTTCTTC

d_call: -
j_call: TRBJ1-1
clone_size: -
v_call: TRBV28
cdr3_aa: CASRRAEMENF
cdr3_nt: TGTGCCAGCAGAAGGGCAGAAATGGAGAACTTT

d_call: -
j_call: TRBJ1-4
clone_size: -
v_call: TRBV5-1
cdr3_aa: CASSLTGYANEKLFF
cdr3_nt: TGCGCCAGCAGCTTGACGGGATATGCTAATGAAAAACTGTTTTTT

d_call: -
j_call: TRBJ1-2
clone_size: -
v_call: TRBV12-3/TRBV12-4
cdr3_aa: CASLQGRNGYTF
cdr3_nt: TGTGCCAGTCTACAGGGTAGGAATGGCTACACCTTC

d_call: -
j_call: TRBJ2-5
clone_size: -
v_call: TRBV3-1
cdr3_aa: CASSQDLRTAAETQYF
cdr3_nt: TGTGCCAGCAGCCAAGATCTCAGGACGGCTGCGGAGACCCAGTACTTC

d_call: TRBD1
j_call: TRBJ1-1
clone_size: -
v_call: TRBV28
cdr3_aa: CASSFGDRQNTEAFF
cdr3_nt: TGTGCCAGCAGTTTCGGGGACAGGCAGAACACTGAAGCTTTCTTT

d_call: -
j_call: TRBJ2-5
clone_size: once
v_call: TRBV29-1
cdr3_aa: CSVLRSQETQYF
cdr3_nt: TGCAGCGTTTTGCGGTCCCAAGAGACCCAGTACTTC

d_call: -
j_call: TRBJ1-6
clone_size: -
v_call: TRBV6-5
cdr3_aa: CASSYSRDNNSPLHF
cdr3_nt: TGTGCCAGCAGTTACTCGAGGGACAATAATTCACCCCTCCACTTT

d_call: TRBD1
j_call: TRBJ1-3
clone_size: -
v_call: TRBV12-3/TRBV12-4
cdr3_aa: CASSLGDRAGNTIYF
cdr3_nt: TGTGCCAGCAGTTTAGGGGACAGGGCTGGAAACACCATATATTTT

d_call: -
j_call: TRBJ2-5
clone_size: -
v_call: TRBV25-1
cdr3_aa: CASSEYRKETQYF
cdr3_nt: TGTGCCAGCAGTGAATATAGGAAGGAGACCCAGTACTTC

d_call: -
j_call: TRBJ1-5
clone_size: -
v_call: TRBV9
cdr3_aa: CASSVRGEGEPQHF
cdr3_nt: TGTGCCAGCAGCGTACGGGGGGAAGGGGAGCCCCAGCATTTT

d_call: TRBD1
j_call: TRBJ1-2
clone_size: -
v_call: TRBV30
cdr3_aa: CAWRRTGVHFF
cdr3_nt: TGTGCCTGGAGAAGGACAGGGGTGCATTTCTTC

d_call: -
j_call: TRBJ2-3
clone_size: -
v_call: TRBV28
cdr3_aa: CASTPDFTRSPYF
cdr3_nt: TGTGCCAGCACTCCCGACTTTACTCGATCTCCGTATTTT

d_call: -
j_call: TRBJ1-5
clone_size: -
v_call: TRBV18
cdr3_aa: CASSPQGGVNQPQHF
cdr3_nt: TGTGCCAGCTCACCACAGGGGGGGGTCAATCAGCCCCAGCATTTT

d_call: -
j_call: TRBJ2-3
clone_size: -
v_call: TRBV4-1
cdr3_aa: CASTGGWNPTDTQYF
cdr3_nt: TGCGCCAGCACTGGCGGGTGGAATCCTACAGATACGCAGTATTTT

d_call: -
j_call: TRBJ1-1
clone_size: once
v_call: TRBV28
cdr3_aa: CASSRRVANTEAFF
cdr3_nt: TGTGCCAGCAGCCGAAGGGTCGCGAACACTGAAGCTTTCTTT

d_call: TRBD2
j_call: TRBJ2-5
clone_size: -
v_call: TRBV18
cdr3_aa: CASSGGGYQETQYF
cdr3_nt: TGTGCCAGCTCAGGCGGGGGGTACCAAGAGACCCAGTACTTC

d_call: TRBD2
j_call: TRBJ2-6
clone_size: -
v_call: TRBV29-1
cdr3_aa: CSVGGGGAEANVLTF
cdr3_nt: TGCAGCGTTGGGGGGGGTGGGGCCGAGGCCAACGTCCTGACTTTC

d_call: -
j_call: TRBJ2-7
clone_size: once
v_call: TRBV7-9
cdr3_aa: CASSMTEYEQYF
cdr3_nt: TGTGCCAGCAGCATGACAGAATATGAGCAGTACTTC

d_call: TRBD1
j_call: TRBJ2-2
clone_size: -
v_call: TRBV5-1
cdr3_aa: CASSPLAGGNGELFF
cdr3_nt: TGCGCCAGCAGCCCCCTTGCAGGGGGCAACGGGGAGCTGTTTTTT

d_call: -
j_call: TRBJ1-6
clone_size: -
v_call: TRBV12-3/TRBV12-4
cdr3_aa: CASSPSDKQDSPLHF
cdr3_nt: TGTGCCAGCAGTCCGTCGGACAAGCAGGATTCACCCCTCCACTTT

d_call: -
j_call: TRBJ1-5
clone_size: -
v_call: TRBV27
cdr3_aa: CASSPGGPGNQPQHF
cdr3_nt: TGTGCCAGCAGTCCTGGCGGGCCGGGAAATCAGCCCCAGCATTTT

d_call: -
j_call: TRBJ2-6
clone_size: -
v_call: TRBV27
cdr3_aa: CASSFGGLGWGANVLTF
cdr3_nt: TGTGCCAGCAGTTTCGGCGGCCTGGGTTGGGGGGCCAACGTCCTGACTTTC

d_call: -
j_call: TRBJ1-4
clone_size: -
v_call: TRBV7-8
cdr3_aa: CASSFGRRVEKLFF
cdr3_nt: TGTGCCAGCAGCTTTGGGCGCCGGGTTGAAAAACTGTTTTTT

d_call: -
j_call: TRBJ1-4
clone_size: -
v_call: TRBV13
cdr3_aa: CASSPVWANEKLFF
cdr3_nt: TGTGCCAGCAGCCCCGTGTGGGCTAATGAAAAACTGTTTTTT

d_call: -
j_call: TRBJ1-1
clone_size: -
v_call: TRBV28
cdr3_aa: CASTLPGRNTEAFF
cdr3_nt: TGTGCCAGCACCCTACCCGGGAGGAACACTGAAGCTTTCTTT

d_call: -
j_call: TRBJ1-2
clone_size: -
v_call: TRBV5-8
cdr3_aa: CASKARDAPYGYTF
cdr3_nt: TGTGCCAGCAAGGCTCGGGATGCCCCATATGGCTACACCTTC

d_call: -
j_call: TRBJ1-2
clone_size: -
v_call: TRBV7-2
cdr3_aa: CASSSDFSGYTF
cdr3_nt: TGTGCCAGCAGCTCAGATTTCTCCGGCTACACCTTC

d_call: TRBD2
j_call: TRBJ2-3
clone_size: once
v_call: TRBV2
cdr3_aa: CASGLAGGSTQYF
cdr3_nt: TGTGCCAGCGGACTAGCCGGGGGCAGTACGCAGTATTTT